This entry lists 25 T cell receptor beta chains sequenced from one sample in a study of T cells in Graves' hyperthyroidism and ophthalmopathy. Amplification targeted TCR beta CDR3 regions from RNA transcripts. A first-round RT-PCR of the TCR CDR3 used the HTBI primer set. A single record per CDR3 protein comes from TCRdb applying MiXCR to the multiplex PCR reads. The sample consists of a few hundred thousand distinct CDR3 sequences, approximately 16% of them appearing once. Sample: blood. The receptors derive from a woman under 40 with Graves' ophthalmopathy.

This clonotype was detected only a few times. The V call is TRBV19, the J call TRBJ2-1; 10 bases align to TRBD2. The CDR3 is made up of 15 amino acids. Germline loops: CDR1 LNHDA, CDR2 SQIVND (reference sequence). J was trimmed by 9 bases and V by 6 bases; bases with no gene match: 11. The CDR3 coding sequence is TGTGCCAGTAGGACCCTAGCGGGGGTCCCCCCTGAGCAGTTCTTC. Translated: CASRTLAGVPPEQFF.

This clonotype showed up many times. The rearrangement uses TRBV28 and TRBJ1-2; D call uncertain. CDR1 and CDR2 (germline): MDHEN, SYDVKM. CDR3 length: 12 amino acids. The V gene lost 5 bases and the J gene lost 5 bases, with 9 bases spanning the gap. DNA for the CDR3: TGTGCCAGCAGTCCTACATCGTATGGCTACACCTTC. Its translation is CASSPTSYGYTF.

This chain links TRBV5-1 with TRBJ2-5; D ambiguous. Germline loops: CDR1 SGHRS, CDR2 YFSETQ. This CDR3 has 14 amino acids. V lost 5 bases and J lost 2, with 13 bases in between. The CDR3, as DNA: TGCGCCAGCAGAAGAGGCACGGAGCAAGAGACCCAGTACTTC. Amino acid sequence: CASRRGTEQETQYF.

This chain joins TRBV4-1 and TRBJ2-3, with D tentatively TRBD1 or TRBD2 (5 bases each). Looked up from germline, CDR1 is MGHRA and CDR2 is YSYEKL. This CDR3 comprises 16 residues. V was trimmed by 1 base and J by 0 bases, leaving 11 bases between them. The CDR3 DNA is TGCGCCAGCAGCCAAGGAGGGGTAGCGAGCACAGATACGCAGTATTTT. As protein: CASSQGGVASTDTQYF.

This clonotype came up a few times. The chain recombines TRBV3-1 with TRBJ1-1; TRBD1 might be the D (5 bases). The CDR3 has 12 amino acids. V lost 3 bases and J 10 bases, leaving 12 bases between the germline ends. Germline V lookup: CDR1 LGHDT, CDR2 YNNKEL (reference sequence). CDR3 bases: TGTGCCAGCAGCCAGGGCGATAGGGGAGCTTTCTTT. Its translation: CASSQGDRGAFF.

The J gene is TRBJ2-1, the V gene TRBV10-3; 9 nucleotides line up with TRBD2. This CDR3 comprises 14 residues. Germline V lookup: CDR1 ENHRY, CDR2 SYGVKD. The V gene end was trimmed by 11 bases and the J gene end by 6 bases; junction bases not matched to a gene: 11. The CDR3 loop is CAAESSGRINEQFF. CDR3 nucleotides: TGTGCCGCCGAATCCAGCGGGAGGATCAATGAGCAGTTCTTC.

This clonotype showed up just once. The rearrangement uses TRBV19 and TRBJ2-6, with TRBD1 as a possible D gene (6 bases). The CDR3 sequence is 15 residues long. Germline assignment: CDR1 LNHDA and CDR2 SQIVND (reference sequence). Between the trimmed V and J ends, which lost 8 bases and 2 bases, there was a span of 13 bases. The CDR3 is CASLPRQAGANVLTF. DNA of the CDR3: TGTGCCAGTTTGCCCAGACAGGCTGGGGCCAACGTCCTGACTTTC.

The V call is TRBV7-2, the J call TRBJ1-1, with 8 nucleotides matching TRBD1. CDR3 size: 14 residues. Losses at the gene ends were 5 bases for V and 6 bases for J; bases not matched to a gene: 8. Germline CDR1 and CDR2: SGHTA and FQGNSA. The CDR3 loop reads CASSQDRATPEAFF. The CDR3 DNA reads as TGTGCCAGCAGCCAGGACAGGGCAACTCCTGAAGCTTTCTTT.

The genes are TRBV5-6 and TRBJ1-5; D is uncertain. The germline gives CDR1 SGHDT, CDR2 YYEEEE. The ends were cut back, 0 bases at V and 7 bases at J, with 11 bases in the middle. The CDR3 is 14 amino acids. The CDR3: CASSLVGRLQPQHF. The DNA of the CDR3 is TGTGCCAGCAGCTTGGTTGGCCGGTTACAGCCCCAGCATTTT.

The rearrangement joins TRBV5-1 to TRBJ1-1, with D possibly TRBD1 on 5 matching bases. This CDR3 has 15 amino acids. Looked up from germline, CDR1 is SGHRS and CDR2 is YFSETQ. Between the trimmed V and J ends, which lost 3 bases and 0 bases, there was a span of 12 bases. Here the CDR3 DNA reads TGCGCCAGCAGCTCCGGGACGGAAATGAACACTGAAGCTTTCTTT. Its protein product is CASSSGTEMNTEAFF.

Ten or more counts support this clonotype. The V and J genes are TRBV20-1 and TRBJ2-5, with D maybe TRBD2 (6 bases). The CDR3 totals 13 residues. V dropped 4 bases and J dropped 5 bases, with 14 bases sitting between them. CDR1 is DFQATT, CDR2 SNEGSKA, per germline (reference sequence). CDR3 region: CSAMRGSRETQYF. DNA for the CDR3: TGCAGTGCTATGCGGGGATCTAGGGAGACCCAGTACTTC.

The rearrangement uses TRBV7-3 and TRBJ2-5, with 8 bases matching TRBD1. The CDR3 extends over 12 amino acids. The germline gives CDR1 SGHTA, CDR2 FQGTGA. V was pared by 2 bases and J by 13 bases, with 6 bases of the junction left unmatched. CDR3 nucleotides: TGTGCCAGCAGCTTATACAGGGGGACGATGTACTTC. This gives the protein CASSLYRGTMYF.

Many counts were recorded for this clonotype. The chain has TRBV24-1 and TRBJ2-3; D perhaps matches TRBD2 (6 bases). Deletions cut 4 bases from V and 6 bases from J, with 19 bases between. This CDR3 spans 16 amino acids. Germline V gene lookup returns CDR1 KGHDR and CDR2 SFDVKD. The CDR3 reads CATSDGNSGTLDTQYF. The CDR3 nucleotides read TGTGCCACCAGTGACGGAAACTCAGGGACTTTGGATACGCAGTATTTT.

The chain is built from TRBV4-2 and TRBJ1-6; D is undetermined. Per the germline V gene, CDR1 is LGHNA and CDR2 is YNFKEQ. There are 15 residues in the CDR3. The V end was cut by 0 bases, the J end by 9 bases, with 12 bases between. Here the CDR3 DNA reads TGTGCCAGCAGCCAAGACGGGTCTGGCGCTTCACCCCTCCACTTT. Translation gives CASSQDGSGASPLHF.

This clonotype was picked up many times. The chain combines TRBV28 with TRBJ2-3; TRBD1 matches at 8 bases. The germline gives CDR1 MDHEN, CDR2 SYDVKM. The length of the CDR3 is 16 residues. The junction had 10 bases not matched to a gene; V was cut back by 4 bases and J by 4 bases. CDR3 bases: TGTGCCAGCAGTTCCCCCCACAGGGGGTTGGCAGATACGCAGTATTTT. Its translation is CASSSPHRGLADTQYF.

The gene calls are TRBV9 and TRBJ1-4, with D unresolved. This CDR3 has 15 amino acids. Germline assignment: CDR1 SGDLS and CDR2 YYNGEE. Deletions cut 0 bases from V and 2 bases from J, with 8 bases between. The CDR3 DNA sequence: TGTGCCAGCAGCGTAGTAGGGCTGACTAATGAAAAACTGTTTTTT. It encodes CASSVVGLTNEKLFF. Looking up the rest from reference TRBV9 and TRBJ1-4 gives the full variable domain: DSGVTQTPKHLITATGQRVTLRCSPRSGDLSVYWYQQSLDQGLQFLIQYYNGEERAKGNILERFSAQQFPDLHSELNLSSLELGDSALYFCASSVVGLTNEKLFFGSGTQLSVL.

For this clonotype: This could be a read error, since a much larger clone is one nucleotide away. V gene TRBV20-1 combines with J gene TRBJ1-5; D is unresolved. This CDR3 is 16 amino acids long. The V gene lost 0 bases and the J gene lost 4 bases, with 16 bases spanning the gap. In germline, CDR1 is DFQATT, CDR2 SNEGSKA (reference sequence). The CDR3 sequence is CSARDLTRIRNQPQHF. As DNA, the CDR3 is TGCAGTGCTAGAGATTTAACGCGGATCAGGAATCAGCCCCAGCATTTT.

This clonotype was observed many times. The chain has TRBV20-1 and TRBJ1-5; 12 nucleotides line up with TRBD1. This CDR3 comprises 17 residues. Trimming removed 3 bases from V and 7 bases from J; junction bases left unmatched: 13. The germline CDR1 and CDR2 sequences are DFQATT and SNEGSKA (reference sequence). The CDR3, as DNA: TGCAGTGCTAGGGCCCACCCCGGGACAGGGGGCGGCCAGCCCCAGCATTTT. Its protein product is CSARAHPGTGGGQPQHF.

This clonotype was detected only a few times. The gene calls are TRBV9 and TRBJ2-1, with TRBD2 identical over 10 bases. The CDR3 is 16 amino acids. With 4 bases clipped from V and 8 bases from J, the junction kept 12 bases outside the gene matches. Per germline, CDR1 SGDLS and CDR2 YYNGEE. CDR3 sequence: CASSPQAGGGRYEQFF. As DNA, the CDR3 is TGTGCCAGCAGCCCACAAGCGGGAGGGGGTCGTTATGAGCAGTTCTTC. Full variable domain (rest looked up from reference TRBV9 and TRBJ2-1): DSGVTQTPKHLITATGQRVTLRCSPRSGDLSVYWYQQSLDQGLQFLIQYYNGEERAKGNILERFSAQQFPDLHSELNLSSLELGDSALYFCASSPQAGGGRYEQFFGPGTRLTVL.

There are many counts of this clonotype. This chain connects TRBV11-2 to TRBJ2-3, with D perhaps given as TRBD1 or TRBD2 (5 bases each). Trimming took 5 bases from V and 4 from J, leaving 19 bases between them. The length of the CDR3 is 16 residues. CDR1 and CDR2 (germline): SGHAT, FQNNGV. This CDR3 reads CASSGEFGARPDTQYF. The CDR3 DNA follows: TGTGCCAGCAGCGGGGAGTTTGGGGCGCGCCCAGATACGCAGTATTTT.

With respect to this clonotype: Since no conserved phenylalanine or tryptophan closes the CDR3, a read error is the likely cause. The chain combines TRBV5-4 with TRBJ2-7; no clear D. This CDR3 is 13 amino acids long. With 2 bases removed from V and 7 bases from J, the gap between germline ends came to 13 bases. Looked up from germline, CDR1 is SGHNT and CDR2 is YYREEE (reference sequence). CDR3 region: CASSLQGTGEQYL. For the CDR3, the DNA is TGTGCCAGCAGCTTACAAGGCACTGGGGAGCAGTACCTC.

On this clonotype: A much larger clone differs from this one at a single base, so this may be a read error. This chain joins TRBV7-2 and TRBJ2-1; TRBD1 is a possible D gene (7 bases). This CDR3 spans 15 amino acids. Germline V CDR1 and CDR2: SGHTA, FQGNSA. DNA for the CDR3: TGTGTCAGCAGCTTATTGGCGGGACAGCGCAATGAGCAGTTCTTC. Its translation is CVSSLLAGQRNEQFF.

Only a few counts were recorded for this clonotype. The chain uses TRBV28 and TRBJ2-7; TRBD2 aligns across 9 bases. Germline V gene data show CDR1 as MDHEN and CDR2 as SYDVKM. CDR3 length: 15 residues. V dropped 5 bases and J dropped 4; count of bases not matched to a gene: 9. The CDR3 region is CASSAGGTLSYEQYF. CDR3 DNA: TGTGCCAGCAGTGCGGGAGGGACCCTGTCTTACGAGCAGTACTTC.

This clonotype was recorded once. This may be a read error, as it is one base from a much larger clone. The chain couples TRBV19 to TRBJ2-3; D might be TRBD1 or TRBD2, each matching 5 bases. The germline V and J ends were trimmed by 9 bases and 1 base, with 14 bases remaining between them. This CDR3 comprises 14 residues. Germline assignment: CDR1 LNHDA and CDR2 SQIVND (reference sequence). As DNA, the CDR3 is TGTGCCAGCGGAGAGGGGCATCGCACAGATACGCAGTATTTT. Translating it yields CASGEGHRTDTQYF.

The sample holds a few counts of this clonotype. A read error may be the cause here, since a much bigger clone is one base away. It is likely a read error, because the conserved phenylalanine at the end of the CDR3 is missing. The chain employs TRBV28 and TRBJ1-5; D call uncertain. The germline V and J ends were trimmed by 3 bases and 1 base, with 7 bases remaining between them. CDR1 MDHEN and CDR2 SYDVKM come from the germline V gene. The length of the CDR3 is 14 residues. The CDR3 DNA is TGTGCCAGCAGTTTTAAGACAAGCAATCAGCCCCAGCATTTG. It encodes CASSFKTSNQPQHL.